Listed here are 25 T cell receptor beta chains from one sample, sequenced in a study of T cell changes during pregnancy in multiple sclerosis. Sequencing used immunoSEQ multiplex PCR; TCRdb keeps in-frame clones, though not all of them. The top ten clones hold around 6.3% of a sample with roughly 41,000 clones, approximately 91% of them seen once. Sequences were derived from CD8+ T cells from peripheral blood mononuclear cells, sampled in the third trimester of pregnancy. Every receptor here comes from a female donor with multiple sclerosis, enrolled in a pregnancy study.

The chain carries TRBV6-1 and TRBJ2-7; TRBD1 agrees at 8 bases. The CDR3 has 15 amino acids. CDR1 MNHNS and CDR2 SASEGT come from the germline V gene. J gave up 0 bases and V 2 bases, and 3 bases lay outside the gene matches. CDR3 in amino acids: CASSETGTGSYEQYF. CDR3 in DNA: TGTGCCAGCAGTGAAACCGGGACAGGCTCCTACGAGCAGTACTTC.

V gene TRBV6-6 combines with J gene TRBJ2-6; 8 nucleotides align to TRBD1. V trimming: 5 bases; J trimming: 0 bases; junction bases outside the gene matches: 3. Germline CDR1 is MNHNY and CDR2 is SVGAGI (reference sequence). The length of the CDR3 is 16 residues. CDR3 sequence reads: CASSTTGGSGANVLTF. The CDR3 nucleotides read TGTGCCAGCAGTACCACAGGGGGCTCTGGGGCCAACGTCCTGACTTTC.

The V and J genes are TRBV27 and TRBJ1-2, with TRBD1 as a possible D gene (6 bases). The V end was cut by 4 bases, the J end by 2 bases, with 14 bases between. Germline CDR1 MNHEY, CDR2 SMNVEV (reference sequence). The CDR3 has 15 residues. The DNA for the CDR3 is TGTGCCAGCAGTTCCACAGGGATGGCCAACTATGGCTACACCTTC. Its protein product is CASSSTGMANYGYTF.

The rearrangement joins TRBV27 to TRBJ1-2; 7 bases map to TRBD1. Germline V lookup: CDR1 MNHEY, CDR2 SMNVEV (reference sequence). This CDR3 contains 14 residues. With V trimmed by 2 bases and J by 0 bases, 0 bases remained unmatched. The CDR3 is CASSLGQANYGYTF. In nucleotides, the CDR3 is TGTGCCAGCAGTTTAGGACAGGCTAACTATGGCTACACCTTC.

CDR3 bases: TGTGCCAGCAGCTCTCGACAGGCTTACTACGAGCAGTACTTC. It is translated as CASSSRQAYYEQYF. V and J are TRBV7-6 and TRBJ2-7; TRBD1 might be the D (6 bases). This CDR3 has 14 residues. V was clipped by 4 bases and J by 3 bases, with 13 bases between them. The germline V gene has CDR1 SGHVS and CDR2 FNYEAQ. Drawing the rest from reference TRBV7-6 and TRBJ2-7, the complete variable domain is GAGVSQSPRYKVTKRGQDVALRCDPISGHVSLYWYRQALGQGPEFLTYFNYEAQQDKSGLPNDRFSAERPEGSISTLTIQRTEQRDSAMYRCASSSRQAYYEQYFGPGTRLTVT.

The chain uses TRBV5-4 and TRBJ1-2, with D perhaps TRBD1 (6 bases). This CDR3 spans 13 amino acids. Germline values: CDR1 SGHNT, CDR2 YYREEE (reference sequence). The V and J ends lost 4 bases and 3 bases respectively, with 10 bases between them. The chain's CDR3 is CASSQGTDYGYTF. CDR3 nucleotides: TGTGCCAGCAGCCAGGGGACGGACTATGGCTACACCTTC.

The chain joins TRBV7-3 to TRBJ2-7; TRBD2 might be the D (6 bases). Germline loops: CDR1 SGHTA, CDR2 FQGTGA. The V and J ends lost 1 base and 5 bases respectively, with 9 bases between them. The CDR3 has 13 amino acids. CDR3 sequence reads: CASSLNSGHEQYF. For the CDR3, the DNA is TGTGCCAGCAGCTTAAATAGCGGCCACGAGCAGTACTTC.

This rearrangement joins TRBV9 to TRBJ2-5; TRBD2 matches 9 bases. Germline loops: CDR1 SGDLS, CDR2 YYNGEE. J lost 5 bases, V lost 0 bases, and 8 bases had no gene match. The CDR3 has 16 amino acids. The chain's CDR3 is CASSVEGAGGLETQYF. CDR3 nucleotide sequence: TGTGCCAGCAGCGTAGAAGGAGCGGGGGGCCTGGAGACCCAGTACTTC.

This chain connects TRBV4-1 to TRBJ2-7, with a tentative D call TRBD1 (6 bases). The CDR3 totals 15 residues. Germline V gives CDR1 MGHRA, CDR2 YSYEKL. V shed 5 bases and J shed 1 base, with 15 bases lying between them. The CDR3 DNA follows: TGCGCCAGCAGCTCTTGGCGGCAGGGGTCCTACGAGCAGTACTTC. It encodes CASSSWRQGSYEQYF.

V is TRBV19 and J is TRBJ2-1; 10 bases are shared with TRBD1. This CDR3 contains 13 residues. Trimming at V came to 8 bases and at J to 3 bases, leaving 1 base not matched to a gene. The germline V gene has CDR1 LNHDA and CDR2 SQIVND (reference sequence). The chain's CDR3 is CASGQGDYNEQFF. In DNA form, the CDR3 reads TGTGCCAGTGGACAGGGGGACTACAATGAGCAGTTCTTC.

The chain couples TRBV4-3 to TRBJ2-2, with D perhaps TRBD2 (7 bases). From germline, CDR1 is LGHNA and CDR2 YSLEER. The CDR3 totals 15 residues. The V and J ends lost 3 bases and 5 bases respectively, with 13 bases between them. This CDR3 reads CASSHGGRGTGELFF. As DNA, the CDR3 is TGCGCCAGCAGCCACGGGGGGAGGGGGACCGGGGAGCTGTTTTTT.

CDR3 DNA: TGCGCCAGCAGCTTGCAGGAAACAACCTACGAGCAGTACTTC. Its translation: CASSLQETTYEQYF. The rearrangement joins TRBV5-1 to TRBJ2-7; D is ambiguous. Germline V CDR1 and CDR2: SGHRS, YFSETQ. The CDR3 is made up of 14 amino acids. Trimming took off 1 base at V and 2 bases at J, with 10 bases between the two ends.

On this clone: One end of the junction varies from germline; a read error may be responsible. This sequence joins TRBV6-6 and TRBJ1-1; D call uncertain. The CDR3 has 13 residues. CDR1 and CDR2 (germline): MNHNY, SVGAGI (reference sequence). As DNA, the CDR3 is TGTGCCAGCAGTTACCAGTTTATCCCTGAAACTTTCTTT. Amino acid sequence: CASSYQFIPETFF.

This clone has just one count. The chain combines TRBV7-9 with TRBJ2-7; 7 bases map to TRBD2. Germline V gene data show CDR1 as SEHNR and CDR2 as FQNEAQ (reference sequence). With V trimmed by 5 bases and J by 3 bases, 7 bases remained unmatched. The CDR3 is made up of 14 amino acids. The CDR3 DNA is TGTGCCAGCAGCCCCAGCGGGGCCCGCTACGAGCAGTACTTC. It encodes CASSPSGARYEQYF. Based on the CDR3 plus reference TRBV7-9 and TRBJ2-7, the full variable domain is DTGVSQNPRHKITKRGQNVTFRCDPISEHNRLYWYRQTLGQGPEFLTYFQNEAQLEKSRLLSDRFSAERPKGSFSTLEIQRTEQGDSAMYLCASSPSGARYEQYFGPGTRLTVT.

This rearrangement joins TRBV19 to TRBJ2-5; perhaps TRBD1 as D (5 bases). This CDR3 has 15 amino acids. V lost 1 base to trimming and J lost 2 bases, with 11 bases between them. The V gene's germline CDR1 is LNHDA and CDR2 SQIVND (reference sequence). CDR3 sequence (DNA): TGTGCCAGTAGTATAGTAGGGGCCCTACAAGAGACCCAGTACTTC. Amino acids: CASSIVGALQETQYF.

CDR3 nucleotide sequence: TGTGCCAGCAGCCGTTTGGAGGGGTTCAATGAGCAGTTCTTC. Its translation: CASSRLEGFNEQFF. The chain couples TRBV5-6 to TRBJ2-1; D might be TRBD2 (6 bases). The germline gives CDR1 SGHDT, CDR2 YYEEEE. Trimming cost V 4 bases and J 6 bases, with 14 bases left between them. This CDR3 spans 14 amino acids.

The CDR3 reads CASSQSGTGSGQPQHF. The CDR3 bases are TGTGCCAGCAGCCAATCGGGCACAGGGAGTGGCCAGCCCCAGCATTTT. This chain links TRBV16 with TRBJ1-5, with a tentative D call TRBD1 (6 bases). V was cut by 0 bases and J by 7 bases, with 16 bases left in between. Germline loops: CDR1 KGHSY, CDR2 FQNENV. The CDR3 has 16 amino acids. Looking up the rest from reference TRBV16 and TRBJ1-5 gives the full variable domain: GEEVAQTPKHLVRGEGQKAKLYCAPIKGHSYVFWYQQVLKNEFKFLISFQNENVFDETGMPKERFSAKCLPNSPCSLEIQATKLEDSAVYFCASSQSGTGSGQPQHFGDGTRLSIL.

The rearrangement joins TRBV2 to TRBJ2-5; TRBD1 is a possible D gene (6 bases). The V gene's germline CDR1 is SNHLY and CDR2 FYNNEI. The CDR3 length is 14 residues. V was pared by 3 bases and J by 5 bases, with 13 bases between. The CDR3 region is CASSEGRGMETQYF. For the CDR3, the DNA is TGTGCCAGCAGTGAGGGCAGGGGAATGGAGACCCAGTACTTC. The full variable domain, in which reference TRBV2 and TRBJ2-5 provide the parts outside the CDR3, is EPEVTQTPSHQVTQMGQEVILRCVPISNHLYFYWYRQILGQKVEFLVSFYNNEISEKSEIFDDQFSVERPDGSNFTLKIRSTKLEDSAMYFCASSEGRGMETQYFGPGTRLLVL.

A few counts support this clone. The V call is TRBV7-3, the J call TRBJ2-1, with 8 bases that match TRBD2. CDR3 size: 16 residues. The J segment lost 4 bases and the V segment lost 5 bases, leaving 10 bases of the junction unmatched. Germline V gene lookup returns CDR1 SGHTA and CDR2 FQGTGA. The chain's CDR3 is CASSARSGGRYNEQFF. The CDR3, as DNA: TGTGCCAGCAGCGCGAGGAGCGGGGGACGATACAATGAGCAGTTCTTC. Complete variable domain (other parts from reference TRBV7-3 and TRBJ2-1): GAGVSQTPSNKVTEKGKYVELRCDPISGHTALYWYRQSLGQGPEFLIYFQGTGAADDSGLPNDRFFAVRPEGSVSTLKIQRTERGDSAVYLCASSARSGGRYNEQFFGPGTRLTVL.

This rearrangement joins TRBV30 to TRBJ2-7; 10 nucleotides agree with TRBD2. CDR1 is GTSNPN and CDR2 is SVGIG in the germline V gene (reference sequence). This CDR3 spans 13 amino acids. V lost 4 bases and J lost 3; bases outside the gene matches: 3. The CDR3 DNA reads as TGTGCCTGGACTAGCGGGGGCTTCTACGAGCAGTACTTC. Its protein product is CAWTSGGFYEQYF. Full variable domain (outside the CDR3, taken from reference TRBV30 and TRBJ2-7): SQTIHQWPATLVQPVGSPLSLECTVEGTSNPNLYWYRQAAGRGLQLLFYSVGIGQISSEVPQNLSASRPQDRQFILSSKKLLLSDSGFYLCAWTSGGFYEQYFGPGTRLTVT.

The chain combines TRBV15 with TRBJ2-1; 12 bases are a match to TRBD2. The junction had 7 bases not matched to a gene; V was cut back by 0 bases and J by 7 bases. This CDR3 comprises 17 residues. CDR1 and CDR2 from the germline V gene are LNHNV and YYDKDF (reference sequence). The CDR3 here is CATSRDPLTSGGNEQFF. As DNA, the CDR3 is TGTGCCACCAGCAGAGATCCGTTGACTAGCGGGGGAAATGAGCAGTTCTTC. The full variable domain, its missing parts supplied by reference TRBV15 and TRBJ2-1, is DAMVIQNPRYQVTQFGKPVTLSCSQTLNHNVMYWYQQKSSQAPKLLFHYYDKDFNNEADTPDNFQSRRPNTSFCFLDIRSPGLGDTAMYLCATSRDPLTSGGNEQFFGPGTRLTVL.

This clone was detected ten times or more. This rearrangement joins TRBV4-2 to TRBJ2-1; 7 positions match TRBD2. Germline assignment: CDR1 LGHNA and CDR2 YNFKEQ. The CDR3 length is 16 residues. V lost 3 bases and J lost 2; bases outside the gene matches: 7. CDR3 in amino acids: CASSQNQAGTYNEQFF. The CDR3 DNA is TGTGCCAGCAGCCAGAATCAAGCGGGAACCTACAATGAGCAGTTCTTC.

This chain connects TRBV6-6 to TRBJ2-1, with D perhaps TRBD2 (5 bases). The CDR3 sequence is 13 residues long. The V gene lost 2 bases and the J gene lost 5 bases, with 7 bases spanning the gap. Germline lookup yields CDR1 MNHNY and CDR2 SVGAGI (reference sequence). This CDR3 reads CASSYDGDNEQFF. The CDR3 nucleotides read TGTGCCAGCAGTTACGACGGGGACAATGAGCAGTTCTTC.

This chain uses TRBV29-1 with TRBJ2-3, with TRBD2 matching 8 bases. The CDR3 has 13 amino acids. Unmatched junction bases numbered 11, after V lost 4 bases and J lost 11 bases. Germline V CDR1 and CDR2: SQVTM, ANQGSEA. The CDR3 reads CSVVSGNSLEQYF. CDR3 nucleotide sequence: TGCAGCGTTGTTAGCGGGAATAGTTTAGAGCAGTATTTT.

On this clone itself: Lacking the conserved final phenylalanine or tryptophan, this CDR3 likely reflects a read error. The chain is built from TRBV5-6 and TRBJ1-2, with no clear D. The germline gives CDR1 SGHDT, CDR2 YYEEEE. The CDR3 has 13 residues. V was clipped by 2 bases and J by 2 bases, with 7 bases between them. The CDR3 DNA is TGTGCCAGCAGCTTCGGGTCGAACTATGGCTACACCCTC. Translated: CASSFGSNYGYTL.